This T cell receptor beta chain came from a study of T cell responses to AZD1222 COVID-19 vaccine. Study-wide results and limits: There were repertoire samples only from the period after the peak T cell response.

Worth noting for this clone: Antigen specificity is unknown.

There are 15 residues in the CDR3. Germline values: CDR1 MNHEY, CDR2 SVGEGT. V dropped 0 bases and J dropped 4 bases, with 7 bases sitting between them. Generated by immunoSEQ multiplex PCR, the TCRdb table keeps only in-frame clones and is missing some. The sample lists some 200,000 clones, 85% to 95% seen once, with roughly 1% in the top ten. The receptor's source is an adult who received the AZD1222 COVID-19 vaccine. The specimen was peripheral blood, collected 28 days after the second AZD1222 dose. J is TRBJ1-6 and V is TRBV6-2 or TRBV6-3, with a tentative D call TRBD1 (6 bases). CDR3: CASSYSRGYNSPLHF. The CDR3, as DNA: TGTGCCAGCAGTTACTCCAGGGGTTATAATTCACCCCTCCACTTT.